Presented here are 4 T cell receptor beta chains from one specimen sequenced in a study of blood T cell repertoires in COVID-19. Profiled with immunoSEQ multiplex PCR; TCRdb holds only in-frame clones, not every one. The data contain some 200,000 clones, roughly 82% of them singletons. Sequenced sample: PBMCs or T cells enriched from blood (not recorded which). The receptors originated from a woman in her fifties or sixties with acute COVID-19.

This clone showed up just once. V gene TRBV24-1 combines with J gene TRBJ2-1; D might be TRBD2 (6 bases). The CDR3 has 15 amino acids. Trimming stripped 1 base from V and 5 bases from J, with 11 bases between. Germline CDR1 reads KGHDR; CDR2 reads SFDVKD. CDR3 residues: CATSDFVGGNNEQFF. The CDR3 nucleotides read TGTGCCACCAGTGATTTCGTGGGCGGGAACAATGAGCAGTTCTTC.

This chain uses TRBV3-1 (or the pseudogene TRBV3-2) with TRBJ2-1, with TRBD2 matching 10 bases. Trimming at V came to 5 bases and at J to 4 bases, leaving 5 bases not matched to a gene. Germline V gene lookup returns CDR1 LGHDT and CDR2 YNNKEL (reference sequence). The CDR3 covers 15 residues. For the CDR3, the DNA is TGTGCCAGCAGCTTGGGGACTAGCGCTTACAATGAGCAGTTCTTC. Protein: CASSLGTSAYNEQFF.

This clone came up once. The rearrangement links TRBV5-4 to TRBJ2-1; 9 nucleotides align to TRBD2. After removal of 3 bases from V and 3 bases from J, the junction contained 4 bases not matched to a gene. This CDR3 is built from 15 residues. The germline CDR1 and CDR2 sequences are SGHNT and YYREEE (reference sequence). Written as DNA, the CDR3 is TGTGCCAGCAGCTCCCGGACTAGCGACTACAATGAGCAGTTCTTC. Amino acid sequence: CASSSRTSDYNEQFF.

The chain couples TRBV3-1 (or the pseudogene TRBV3-2) to TRBJ2-7; D uncertain. CDR1 LGHDT and CDR2 YNNKEL come from the germline V gene (reference sequence). Trimming cost V 0 bases and J 4 bases, with 10 bases left between them. The CDR3 covers 14 residues. The CDR3 DNA reads as TGTGCCAGCAGCCAAGATCGGGTATCATACGAGCAGTACTTC. It specifies CASSQDRVSYEQYF.